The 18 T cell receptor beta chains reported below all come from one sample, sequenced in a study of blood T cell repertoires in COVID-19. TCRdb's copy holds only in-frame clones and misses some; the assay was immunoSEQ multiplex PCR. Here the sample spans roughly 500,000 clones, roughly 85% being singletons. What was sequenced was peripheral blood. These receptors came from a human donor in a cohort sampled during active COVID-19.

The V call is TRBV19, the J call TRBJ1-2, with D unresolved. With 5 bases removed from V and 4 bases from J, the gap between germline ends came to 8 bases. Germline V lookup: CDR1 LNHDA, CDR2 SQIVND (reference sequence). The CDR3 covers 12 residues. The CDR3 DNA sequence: TGTGCCAGTAGTTTCCAGTCCTATGGCTACACCTTC. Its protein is CASSFQSYGYTF.

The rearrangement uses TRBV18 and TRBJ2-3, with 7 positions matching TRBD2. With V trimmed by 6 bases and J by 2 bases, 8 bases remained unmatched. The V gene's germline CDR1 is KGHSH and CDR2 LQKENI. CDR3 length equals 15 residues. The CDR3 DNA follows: TGTGCCAGCTCCGTTACCGGGAGGCCCACAGATACGCAGTATTTT. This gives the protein CASSVTGRPTDTQYF.

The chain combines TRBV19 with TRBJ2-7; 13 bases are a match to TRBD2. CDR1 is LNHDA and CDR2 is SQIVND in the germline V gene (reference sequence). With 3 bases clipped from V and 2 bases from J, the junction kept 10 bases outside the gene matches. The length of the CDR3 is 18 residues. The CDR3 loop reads CASSMKWTSGSRTYEQYF. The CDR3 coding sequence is TGTGCCAGTAGTATGAAATGGACTAGCGGGAGTAGGACCTACGAGCAGTACTTC.

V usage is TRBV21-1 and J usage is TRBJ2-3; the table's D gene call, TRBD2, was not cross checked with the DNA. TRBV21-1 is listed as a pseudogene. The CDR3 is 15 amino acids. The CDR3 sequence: CASSKCGLRTDTQYF. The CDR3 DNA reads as TGTGCCAGCAGCAAATGTGGACTCCGCACAGATACGCAGTATTTT.

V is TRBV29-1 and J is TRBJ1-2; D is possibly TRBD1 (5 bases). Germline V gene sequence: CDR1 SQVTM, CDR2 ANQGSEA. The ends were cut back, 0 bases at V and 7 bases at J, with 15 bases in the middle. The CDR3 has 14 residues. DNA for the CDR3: TGCAGCGTTGAAGAACTTGGGGCGGGGAGTGGCTACACCTTC. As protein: CSVEELGAGSGYTF.

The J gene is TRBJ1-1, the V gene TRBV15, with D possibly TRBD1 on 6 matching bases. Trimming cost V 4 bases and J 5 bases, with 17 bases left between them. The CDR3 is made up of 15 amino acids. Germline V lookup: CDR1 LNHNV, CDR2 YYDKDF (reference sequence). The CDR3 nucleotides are TGTGCCACCAGCATTGGACAGTTACAGGGAACTGAAGCTTTCTTT. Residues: CATSIGQLQGTEAFF.

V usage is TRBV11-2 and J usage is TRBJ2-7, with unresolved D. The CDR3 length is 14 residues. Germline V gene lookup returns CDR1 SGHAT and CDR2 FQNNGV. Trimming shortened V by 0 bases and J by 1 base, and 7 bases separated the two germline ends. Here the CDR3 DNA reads TGTGCCAGCAGCTTAGAGATGACTTCCTACGAGCAGTACTTC. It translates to CASSLEMTSYEQYF.

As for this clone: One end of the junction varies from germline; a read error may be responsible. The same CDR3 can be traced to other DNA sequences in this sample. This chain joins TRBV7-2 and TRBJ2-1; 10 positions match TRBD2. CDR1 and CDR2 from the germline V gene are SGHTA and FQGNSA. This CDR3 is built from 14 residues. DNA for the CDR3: TGTGCCAGCAGCCTAGCGGGAGTATACAATGAGCAGTTCTTC. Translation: CASSLAGVYNEQFF.

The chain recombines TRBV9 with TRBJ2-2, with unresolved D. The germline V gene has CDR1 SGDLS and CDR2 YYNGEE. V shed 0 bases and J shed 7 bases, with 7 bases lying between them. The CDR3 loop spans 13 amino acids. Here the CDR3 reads CASSVGSNGELFF. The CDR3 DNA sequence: TGTGCCAGCAGCGTAGGTTCTAACGGGGAGCTGTTTTTT.

The CDR3 loop is CASSGTSGTMNEQFF. The CDR3, as DNA: TGCGCCAGCAGTGGGACTAGCGGGACTATGAATGAGCAGTTCTTC. The chain recombines TRBV10-1 with TRBJ2-1, with TRBD2 matching 12 bases. The CDR3 length is 15 residues. From germline, CDR1 is WNHNN and CDR2 SYGVQD (reference sequence). Trimming removed 4 bases from V and 7 bases from J; junction bases left unmatched: 5.

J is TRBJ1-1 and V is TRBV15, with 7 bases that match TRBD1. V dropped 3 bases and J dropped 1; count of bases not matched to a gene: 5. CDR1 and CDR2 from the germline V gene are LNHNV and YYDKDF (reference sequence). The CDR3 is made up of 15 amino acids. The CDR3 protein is CATSSPRTGNTEAFF. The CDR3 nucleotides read TGTGCCACCAGCAGCCCCCGGACAGGGAACACTGAAGCTTTCTTT.

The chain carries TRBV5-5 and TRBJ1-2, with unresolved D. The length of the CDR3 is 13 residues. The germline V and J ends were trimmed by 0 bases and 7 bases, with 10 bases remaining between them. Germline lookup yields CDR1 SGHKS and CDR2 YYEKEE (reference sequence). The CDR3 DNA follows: TGTGCCAGCAGCTTGGAACCACGGGGTGGCTACACCTTC. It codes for CASSLEPRGGYTF.

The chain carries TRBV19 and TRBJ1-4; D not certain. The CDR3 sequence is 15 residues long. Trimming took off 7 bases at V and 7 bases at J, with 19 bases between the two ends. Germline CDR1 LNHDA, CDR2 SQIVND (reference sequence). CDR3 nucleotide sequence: TGTGCCAGTAACCCGGCCTCCCTAGGCACTGAAAAACTGTTTTTT. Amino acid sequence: CASNPASLGTEKLFF.

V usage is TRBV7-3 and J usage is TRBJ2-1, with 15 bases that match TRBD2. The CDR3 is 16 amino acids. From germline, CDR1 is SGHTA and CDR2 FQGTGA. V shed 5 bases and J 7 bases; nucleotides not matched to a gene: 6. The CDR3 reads CASSRGLAGGGNEQFF. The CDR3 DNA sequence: TGTGCCAGCAGCAGAGGACTAGCGGGAGGGGGTAATGAGCAGTTCTTC.

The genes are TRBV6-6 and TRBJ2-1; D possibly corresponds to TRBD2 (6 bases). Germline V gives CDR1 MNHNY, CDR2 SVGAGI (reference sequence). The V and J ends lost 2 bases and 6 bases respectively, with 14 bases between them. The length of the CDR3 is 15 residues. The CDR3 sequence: CASSYAGNSPNEQFF. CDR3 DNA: TGTGCCAGCAGTTACGCGGGAAATTCCCCCAATGAGCAGTTCTTC.

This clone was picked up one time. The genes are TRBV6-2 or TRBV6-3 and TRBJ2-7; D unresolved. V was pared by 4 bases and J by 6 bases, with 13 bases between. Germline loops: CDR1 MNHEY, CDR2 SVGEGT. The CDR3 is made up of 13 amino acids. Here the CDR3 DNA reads TGTGCCAGCAGTTCCACCGTCTATCGCGAGCAGTACTTC. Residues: CASSSTVYREQYF.

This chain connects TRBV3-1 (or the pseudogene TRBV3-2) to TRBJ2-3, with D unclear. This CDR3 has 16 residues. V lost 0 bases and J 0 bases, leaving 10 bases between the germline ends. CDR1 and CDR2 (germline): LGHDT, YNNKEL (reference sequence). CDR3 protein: CASSQEVSKSTDTQYF. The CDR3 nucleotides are TGTGCCAGCAGCCAAGAAGTGAGCAAAAGCACAGATACGCAGTATTTT.

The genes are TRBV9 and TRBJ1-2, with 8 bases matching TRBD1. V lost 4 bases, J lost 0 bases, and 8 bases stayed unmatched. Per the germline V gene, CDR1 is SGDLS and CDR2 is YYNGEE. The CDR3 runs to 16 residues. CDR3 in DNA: TGTGCCAGCAGCTTTACCGGGACAGGCACTAACTATGGCTACACCTTC. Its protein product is CASSFTGTGTNYGYTF.